This TCR beta chain comes out of a study of T cell clonality in common variable immunodeficiency. Notes on the study in general: Authors noted CVID clonality's cause needs subpopulation repertoire sequencing.

Donors gave roughly 5 to 9 ml heparinized peripheral whole blood. The germline V gene encodes CDR1 LGHNA and CDR2 YNFKEQ. V lost 0 bases to trimming and J lost 8 bases; unmatched junction nucleotides: 7. This CDR3 is built from 16 residues. CVID and control samples used equivalent genomic DNA input. The repertoire was sequenced with immunoSEQ multiplex PCR; TCRdb's copy has only in-frame clones and lacks some. The sample was found to contain about 39,000 clones, and every one recurs. This clone was observed at least ten times. What it recognizes is unknown. The read stops 3 residues short of the end of the CDR3; the missing end is completed from the germline J gene.

The receptor comes from a person aged 18 to 70 in good health. The chain has TRBV4-2 and TRBJ2-1, with 10 nucleotides matching TRBD2. Sequences were obtained from peripheral blood mononuclear cells. CDR3 DNA (partial): TGTGCCAGCAGCCAAGATTCAGGCCTAGCGGGAGATGAG. It yields the protein CASSQDSGLAGDE. The complete CDR3 reads CASSQDSGLAGDEQFF.